This is a list of T cell receptor beta chains from one sample in a study of radiotherapy plus CTLA-4 blockade in lung cancer. TCRdb's table, derived via immunoSEQ multiplex PCR, lists solely in-frame clones and lacks some. The sample has 25,000 to 40,000 clones; roughly 70% are singletons. Sample: peripheral blood, taken from a patient treated with radiotherapy plus ipilimumab. The source of these receptors is a human donor with non-small cell lung cancer who had stable disease on radiotherapy plus ipilimumab. Each CDR3 is given with its conserved first and last residue. The D gene is left open where the match is weak. Clone size is not always given. Where it is, it says once, few, many or a class for expanded clones.

v_call: TRBV5-1
d_call: NA
clone_size: medium-sized
j_call: TRBJ2-2
cdr3_aa: CASSLYPPGDLTGELFF
cdr3_nt: TGCGCCAGCAGCTTGTATCCCCCCGGAGACCTCACCGGGGAGCTGTTTTTT

v_call: TRBV6-6
d_call: NA
clone_size: NA
j_call: TRBJ1-1
cdr3_aa: CASSYSSGVQQAFF
cdr3_nt: TGTGCCAGCAGTTACTCTTCAGGGGTCCAGCAAGCTTTCTTT

v_call: TRBV10-1
d_call: NA
clone_size: NA
j_call: TRBJ2-5
cdr3_aa: CASSDPGQETQYF
cdr3_nt: TGCGCCAGCAGTGATCCAGGCCAAGAGACCCAGTACTTC

v_call: TRBV5-1
d_call: NA
clone_size: NA
j_call: TRBJ1-2
cdr3_aa: CASSLDGFYGYTF
cdr3_nt: TGCGCCAGCAGCTTGGACGGTTTCTATGGCTACACCTTC

v_call: TRBV28
d_call: NA
clone_size: NA
j_call: TRBJ1-5
cdr3_aa: CASSRGDYNQPQHF
cdr3_nt: TGTGCCAGCAGTCGGGGAGACTACAATCAGCCCCAGCATTTT

v_call: TRBV7-3
d_call: TRBD1
clone_size: NA
j_call: TRBJ1-2
cdr3_aa: CASSRGAGGEGYTF
cdr3_nt: TGTGCCAGCAGTCGCGGGGCAGGGGGCGAAGGCTACACCTTC

v_call: TRBV15
d_call: NA
clone_size: NA
j_call: TRBJ2-7
cdr3_aa: CATSRDSPSEQYF
cdr3_nt: TGTGCCACCAGCAGAGACTCCCCGTCGGAGCAGTACTTC

v_call: TRBV7-7
d_call: NA
clone_size: NA
j_call: TRBJ2-7
cdr3_aa: CASSEDRAYEQYF
cdr3_nt: TGTGCTAGCAGCGAGGACAGAGCCTACGAGCAGTACTTC

v_call: TRBV4-1
d_call: NA
clone_size: NA
j_call: TRBJ2-3
cdr3_aa: CASSRQPTKDTQYF
cdr3_nt: TGCGCCAGCAGCCGACAACCGACAAAAGATACGCAGTATTTT

v_call: TRBV29-1
d_call: NA
clone_size: NA
j_call: TRBJ2-1
cdr3_aa: CSVRANEQFF
cdr3_nt: TGCAGCGTTCGAGCCAATGAGCAGTTCTTC

v_call: TRBV5-1
d_call: NA
clone_size: NA
j_call: TRBJ2-6
cdr3_aa: CASSAGESSGANVLTF
cdr3_nt: TGCGCCAGCAGCGCAGGTGAGAGCTCTGGGGCCAACGTCCTGACTTTC

v_call: TRBV6-5
d_call: NA
clone_size: NA
j_call: TRBJ2-1
cdr3_aa: CASSRDLLNNEQFF
cdr3_nt: TGTGCCAGCAGTCGGGACCTCCTAAACAATGAGCAGTTCTTC

v_call: TRBV6-5
d_call: NA
clone_size: NA
j_call: TRBJ2-3
cdr3_aa: CASSLKGHNTDTQYF
cdr3_nt: TGTGCCAGCAGTCTTAAGGGACACAACACAGATACGCAGTATTTT

v_call: TRBV29-1
d_call: NA
clone_size: NA
j_call: TRBJ2-7
cdr3_aa: CSVSRGTAGEQYF
cdr3_nt: TGCAGCGTGTCCCGGGGGACGGCGGGAGAGCAGTACTTC

v_call: TRBV19
d_call: TRBD1
clone_size: few
j_call: TRBJ2-7
cdr3_aa: CASKGQGAREQYF
cdr3_nt: TGTGCCAGTAAAGGACAGGGGGCAAGAGAGCAGTACTTC

v_call: TRBV29-1
d_call: NA
clone_size: NA
j_call: TRBJ2-2
cdr3_aa: CSVQQGRGTGELFF
cdr3_nt: TGCAGCGTCCAACAGGGCCGGGGAACCGGGGAGCTGTTTTTT

v_call: TRBV23-1
d_call: TRBD1
clone_size: NA
j_call: TRBJ2-1
cdr3_aa: CASSQSVKPPDRDRGKNEQFF
cdr3_nt: TGCGCCAGCAGTCAATCTGTTAAGCCCCCCGACCGGGACAGGGGTAAGAATGAGCAGTTCTTC

v_call: TRBV7-7
d_call: NA
clone_size: few
j_call: TRBJ1-1
cdr3_aa: CASSLGPDTEAFF
cdr3_nt: TGTGCTAGCAGCTTAGGTCCGGACACTGAAGCTTTCTTT

v_call: TRBV7-9
d_call: TRBD2
clone_size: few
j_call: TRBJ2-3
cdr3_aa: CASSLSGLATDTQYF
cdr3_nt: TGTGCCAGCAGCTTAAGTGGACTAGCGACAGATACGCAGTATTTT

v_call: TRBV18
d_call: TRBD2
clone_size: NA
j_call: TRBJ2-1
cdr3_aa: CASSRLAGGDEQFF
cdr3_nt: TGTGCCAGCTCACGGCTAGCGGGAGGAGATGAGCAGTTCTTC

v_call: TRBV6-5
d_call: NA
clone_size: NA
j_call: TRBJ2-7
cdr3_aa: CASSYSIRGSVGEQYF
cdr3_nt: TGTGCCAGCAGTTACTCGATAAGGGGTAGTGTCGGCGAGCAGTACTTC

v_call: TRBV6-1
d_call: TRBD2
clone_size: few
j_call: TRBJ2-7
cdr3_aa: CASRTGTSGREYF
cdr3_nt: TGTGCCAGCAGAACCGGGACTAGCGGGAGGGAGTACTTC

v_call: TRBV4-2
d_call: TRBD2
clone_size: NA
j_call: TRBJ2-5
cdr3_aa: CASSQGGLAEYQETQYF
cdr3_nt: TGTGCCAGCAGCCAAGGTGGACTAGCGGAGTACCAAGAGACCCAGTACTTC

v_call: TRBV13
d_call: TRBD2
clone_size: NA
j_call: TRBJ2-3
cdr3_aa: CASSTKRGFTDTQYF
cdr3_nt: TGTGCCAGCAGCACCAAGCGGGGCTTCACAGATACGCAGTATTTT

v_call: TRBV2
d_call: NA
clone_size: NA
j_call: TRBJ1-2
cdr3_aa: CASSENWEDGYTF
cdr3_nt: TGTGCCAGCAGTGAGAACTGGGAAGATGGCTACACCTTC

v_call: TRBV5-5
d_call: TRBD1
clone_size: NA
j_call: TRBJ2-6
cdr3_aa: CASSRQGVAPSGANVLTF
cdr3_nt: TGTGCCAGCAGTAGGCAGGGGGTCGCCCCCTCTGGGGCCAACGTCCTGACTTTC

v_call: TRBV4-1
d_call: NA
clone_size: few
j_call: TRBJ2-2
cdr3_aa: CASSQGPITGELFF
cdr3_nt: TGCGCCAGCAGCCAAGGCCCGATCACCGGGGAGCTGTTTTTT

v_call: TRBV5-1
d_call: TRBD1
clone_size: NA
j_call: TRBJ2-7
cdr3_aa: CASSSRQGALGQYF
cdr3_nt: TGCGCCAGCAGCTCCAGACAGGGGGCGCTGGGGCAGTACTTC

v_call: TRBV18
d_call: NA
clone_size: NA
j_call: TRBJ1-5
cdr3_aa: CASSPVTTSGSGQPQHF
cdr3_nt: TGTGCCAGCTCACCAGTAACTACTTCGGGGTCGGGGCAGCCCCAGCATTTT

v_call: TRBV5-1
d_call: TRBD2
clone_size: few
j_call: TRBJ2-3
cdr3_aa: CATRVGWRETSSTDTQYF
cdr3_nt: TGCGCCACCCGCGTGGGTTGGCGGGAGACCTCTAGCACAGATACGCAGTATTTT

v_call: TRBV7-3
d_call: TRBD2
clone_size: few
j_call: TRBJ2-1
cdr3_aa: CASSPGGDRNEQFF
cdr3_nt: TGTGCCAGCAGCCCCGGGGGGGACCGTAATGAGCAGTTCTTC

v_call: TRBV7-6
d_call: NA
clone_size: NA
j_call: TRBJ2-7
cdr3_aa: CASSPRGGASNPSGSYEQYF
cdr3_nt: TGTGCCAGCAGCCCACGCGGCGGCGCCTCGAACCCTAGTGGGTCCTACGAGCAGTACTTC

v_call: TRBV5-1
d_call: NA
clone_size: NA
j_call: TRBJ2-1
cdr3_aa: CASSFETYNEQFF
cdr3_nt: TGCGCCAGCAGCTTCGAGACCTACAATGAGCAGTTCTTC

v_call: TRBV7-3
d_call: TRBD2
clone_size: few
j_call: TRBJ2-1
cdr3_aa: CASSLEGTSGRNEQFF
cdr3_nt: TGTGCCAGCAGCTTAGAGGGGACTAGCGGGAGGAATGAGCAGTTCTTC

v_call: TRBV6-6
d_call: TRBD1
clone_size: medium-sized
j_call: TRBJ1-1
cdr3_aa: CASSPGQAEAFF
cdr3_nt: TGTGCCAGCAGCCCAGGACAGGCTGAAGCTTTCTTT

v_call: TRBV14
d_call: TRBD2
clone_size: NA
j_call: TRBJ2-7
cdr3_aa: CASSQGVLAGGSYEQYF
cdr3_nt: TGTGCCAGCAGCCAAGGGGTACTAGCGGGAGGTTCCTACGAGCAGTACTTC

v_call: TRBV5-1
d_call: TRBD1
clone_size: NA
j_call: TRBJ1-1
cdr3_aa: CASSLSPGPRQGLNTEAFF
cdr3_nt: TGCGCCAGCAGCTTGTCGCCGGGGCCGAGACAGGGATTGAACACTGAAGCTTTCTTT

v_call: TRBV11-3
d_call: NA
clone_size: NA
j_call: TRBJ2-7
cdr3_aa: CASSLMGGHKADYEQYF
cdr3_nt: TGTGCCAGCAGCTTAATGGGGGGACACAAAGCCGATTACGAGCAGTACTTC

v_call: TRBV7-2
d_call: TRBD1
clone_size: few
j_call: TRBJ1-1
cdr3_aa: CASSLGTGENTEAFF
cdr3_nt: TGTGCCAGCAGCTTGGGGACAGGGGAGAACACTGAAGCTTTCTTT

v_call: TRBV15
d_call: NA
clone_size: NA
j_call: TRBJ2-1
cdr3_aa: CATSRKGTYNEQFF
cdr3_nt: TGTGCCACCAGCAGGAAGGGCACCTACAATGAGCAGTTCTTC

v_call: TRBV12-5
d_call: NA
clone_size: medium-sized
j_call: TRBJ2-1
cdr3_aa: CASGLQGSSYNEQFF
cdr3_nt: TGTGCTAGTGGTTTGCAGGGGAGCTCCTACAATGAGCAGTTCTTC

v_call: TRBV18
d_call: TRBD2
clone_size: NA
j_call: TRBJ2-7
cdr3_aa: CASSPSGGRSIAEQYF
cdr3_nt: TGTGCCAGCTCACCCAGCGGGGGGCGAAGTATCGCCGAGCAGTACTTC

v_call: TRBV6-1
d_call: NA
clone_size: NA
j_call: TRBJ1-4
cdr3_aa: CASSEMGTGRLNEKLFF
cdr3_nt: TGTGCCAGCAGTGAAATGGGTACGGGACGGCTAAATGAAAAACTGTTTTTT

v_call: TRBV5-4
d_call: NA
clone_size: NA
j_call: TRBJ1-2
cdr3_aa: CASTLGAEGYGYTF
cdr3_nt: TGTGCCAGCACCCTGGGTGCAGAAGGCTATGGCTACACCTTC

v_call: TRBV5-1
d_call: NA
clone_size: medium-sized
j_call: TRBJ2-5
cdr3_aa: CASSLAPLRGETQYF
cdr3_nt: TGCGCCAGCAGCTTGGCTCCCCTAAGGGGAGAGACCCAGTACTTC

v_call: TRBV10-3
d_call: TRBD1
clone_size: NA
j_call: TRBJ2-1
cdr3_aa: CAISEYAGGNYNEQFF
cdr3_nt: TGTGCCATCAGTGAGTACGCAGGGGGCAACTACAATGAGCAGTTCTTC

v_call: TRBV27
d_call: TRBD1
clone_size: NA
j_call: TRBJ2-7
cdr3_aa: CASSLSGQTHEQYF
cdr3_nt: TGTGCCAGCAGTTTATCGGGACAGACACACGAGCAGTACTTC

v_call: TRBV11-2
d_call: NA
clone_size: NA
j_call: TRBJ2-7
cdr3_aa: CASAETPQQYF
cdr3_nt: TGTGCCAGCGCGGAGACCCCCCAGCAGTACTTC

v_call: TRBV18
d_call: NA
clone_size: NA
j_call: TRBJ2-5
cdr3_aa: CASSLRRGETETQYF
cdr3_nt: TGTGCCAGCTCACTACGCAGGGGAGAGACAGAGACCCAGTACTTC

v_call: TRBV6-1
d_call: NA
clone_size: once
j_call: TRBJ2-7
cdr3_aa: CASSEPPRGQYF
cdr3_nt: TGTGCCAGCAGTGAACCCCCCCGGGGGCAGTACTTC

v_call: TRBV7-2
d_call: TRBD2
clone_size: NA
j_call: TRBJ2-3
cdr3_aa: CASSLISGRGTDTQYF
cdr3_nt: TGTGCCAGCAGCTTAATAAGCGGGAGAGGGACAGATACGCAGTATTTT

v_call: TRBV2
d_call: NA
clone_size: few
j_call: TRBJ1-1
cdr3_aa: CASMYGLGNTEAFF
cdr3_nt: TGTGCCAGCATGTATGGGTTAGGGAACACTGAAGCTTTCTTT

v_call: TRBV20-1
d_call: NA
clone_size: few
j_call: TRBJ1-1
cdr3_aa: CSARVSTEAFF
cdr3_nt: TGCAGTGCTAGAGTTTCTACTGAAGCTTTCTTT

v_call: TRBV6-1
d_call: NA
clone_size: once
j_call: TRBJ2-7
cdr3_aa: CASSEIGGGTYEQYF
cdr3_nt: TGTGCCAGCAGTGAAATTGGGGGAGGAACCTACGAGCAGTACTTC